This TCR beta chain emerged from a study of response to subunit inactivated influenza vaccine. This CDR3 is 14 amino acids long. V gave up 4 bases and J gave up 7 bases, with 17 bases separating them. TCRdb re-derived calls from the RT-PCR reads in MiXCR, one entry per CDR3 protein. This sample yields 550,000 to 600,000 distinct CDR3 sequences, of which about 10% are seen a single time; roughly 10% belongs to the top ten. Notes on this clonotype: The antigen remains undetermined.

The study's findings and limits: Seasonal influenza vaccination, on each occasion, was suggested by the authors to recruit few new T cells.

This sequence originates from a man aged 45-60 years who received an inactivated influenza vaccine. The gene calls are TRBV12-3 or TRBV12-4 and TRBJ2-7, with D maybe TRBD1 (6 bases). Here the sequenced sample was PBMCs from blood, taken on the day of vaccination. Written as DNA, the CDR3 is TGTGCCAGCAGTTCCTCTGGACAGTCTCGGGAGCAGTACTTC. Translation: CASSSSGQSREQYF.